Presented here are 11 T cell receptor beta chains from one specimen sequenced in a study of beta chain features in type 1 diabetes. The isolated RNA, all of it, was reverse transcribed, so expressed TCRB transcripts were what got sequenced. The repertoire was sequenced with immunoSEQ multiplex PCR; TCRdb's copy has only in-frame clones and lacks some. The data show almost 350,000 clones, 6.5% to 10% seen once. Sequencing was performed on central memory CD4+ T cells from blood. The receptor set was obtained from a woman between 18 and 30 years old in good health.

This clone was detected a few times. The junction departs from the called germline gene at one end, perhaps through a read error. This chain connects TRBV7-8 to TRBJ2-5; D uncertain. Germline V gene lookup returns CDR1 SGHVS and CDR2 FQNEAQ. The CDR3 runs 14 residues. The CDR3 coding sequence is TGTGCCAGCAGCAAGGACGGCCTACAAGGGACCCAGTACTTC. Amino acids: CASSKDGLQGTQYF.

The rearrangement joins TRBV11-2 to TRBJ2-2; 8 bases fit TRBD2. The ends lost 1 base at V and 6 bases at J; junction bases unmatched: 7. CDR1 is SGHAT, CDR2 FQNNGV, per germline. The CDR3 extends over 16 amino acids. The CDR3 DNA reads TGTGCCAGCAGCTTAGTAAGCGGGAGTTTCGCCGGGGAGCTGTTTTTT. Amino acids: CASSLVSGSFAGELFF.

The chain links TRBV7-2 to TRBJ2-1, with D perhaps given as TRBD1 or TRBD2 (5 bases each). Germline V gene lookup returns CDR1 SGHTA and CDR2 FQGNSA. V gave up 5 bases and J gave up 6 bases, with 11 bases separating them. CDR3 size: 13 residues. CDR3 bases: TGTGCCAGCAGCCCCTTAGGGACCAATGAGCAGTTCTTC. Its translation: CASSPLGTNEQFF.

The chain couples TRBV7-6 to TRBJ2-3; D might be TRBD2 (5 bases). Trimming removed 3 bases at V and 6 bases at J, with 16 bases between. Per the germline V gene, CDR1 is SGHVS and CDR2 is FNYEAQ. The CDR3 has 15 amino acids. CDR3 sequence (DNA): TGTGCCAGCAGCTTCAGCGGAACCCAAGGGGATACGCAGTATTTT. It encodes CASSFSGTQGDTQYF.

This clone was seen a handful of times. The rearrangement joins TRBV18 to TRBJ2-7, with D perhaps given as TRBD1 or TRBD2 (5 bases each). V was clipped by 2 bases and J by 7 bases, with 15 bases between them. The CDR3 is 14 residues long. Looked up from germline, CDR1 is KGHSH and CDR2 is LQKENI. The CDR3: CASSPWTGPDEQYF. The CDR3 DNA is TGTGCCAGCTCACCATGGACGGGGCCGGATGAGCAGTACTTC.

This clone was picked up a small number of times. This CDR3 is also generated by other DNA sequences in the sample. This chain joins TRBV18 and TRBJ2-1, with 12 bases lining up with TRBD2. The ends lost 3 bases at V and 4 bases at J; junction bases unmatched: 1. This CDR3 has 15 amino acids. The germline V gene encodes CDR1 KGHSH and CDR2 LQKENI. DNA for the CDR3: TGTGCCAGCTCACCGCTAGCGGGAGGGTACAATGAGCAGTTCTTC. This encodes CASSPLAGGYNEQFF.

This clone was seen a few times. V is TRBV18 and J is TRBJ1-1, with unresolved D. Per the germline V gene, CDR1 is KGHSH and CDR2 is LQKENI. The V end was cut by 3 bases, the J end by 10 bases, with 12 bases between. CDR3 length: 12 amino acids. This CDR3 is CASSPTGDGAFF. The CDR3 DNA follows: TGTGCCAGCTCACCGACGGGAGATGGAGCTTTCTTT.

This clone turned up a few times. V and J are TRBV19 and TRBJ2-1; 8 positions match TRBD2. This CDR3 comprises 12 residues. J gave up 13 bases and V 7 bases, and 9 bases lay outside the gene matches. Germline V gene lookup returns CDR1 LNHDA and CDR2 SQIVND (reference sequence). The CDR3 DNA follows: TGTGCCAGTAAGGATGTAAGCGGGGGCCAGTTCTTC. It translates to CASKDVSGGQFF.

The V call is TRBV7-6, the J call TRBJ2-5; tentatively, D is TRBD2 (6 bases). Germline V gives CDR1 SGHVS, CDR2 FNYEAQ. The CDR3 loop spans 14 amino acids. V lost 1 base, J lost 0 bases, and 6 bases lay in between. The CDR3 is CASSLGTNQETQYF. DNA for the CDR3: TGTGCCAGCAGCTTAGGGACTAACCAAGAGACCCAGTACTTC.

This clone has more than one count but fewer than ten. The CDR3 here is CASSYSARQFQETQYF. CDR3 coding DNA: TGTGCCAGCAGTTACTCTGCGCGACAGTTCCAAGAGACCCAGTACTTC. The genes are TRBV6-5 and TRBJ2-5, with a weak D call TRBD1 (5 bases). The CDR3 totals 16 residues. The germline V and J ends were trimmed by 0 bases and 1 base, with 12 bases remaining between them. Germline assignment: CDR1 MNHEY and CDR2 SVGAGI.

This clone was found many times. The chain links TRBV14 to TRBJ2-1; 8 nucleotides match TRBD2. The CDR3 sequence is 14 residues long. The V and J ends lost 5 bases and 7 bases, in that order; junction bases with no gene match: 7. Germline V gives CDR1 SGHDN, CDR2 FVKESK. The CDR3 loop reads CASSSLIAGNEQFF. CDR3 DNA: TGTGCCAGCAGCTCCTTGATAGCGGGGAATGAGCAGTTCTTC.